This entry lists 26 T cell receptor beta chains sequenced from one sample in a study of vaccination and CD4 T cells after COVID-19. TCRdb reanalysed the PCR reads using MiXCR and keeps one entry per CDR3 protein. The table lists about 33,000 distinct CDR3 sequences, under 45% of them singletons. This sample's time point: late sampling 161 to 241 days after vaccination in a few convalescent patients. The sequenced sample was CD4+ T cells from blood, obtained about 7 months after SARS-CoV-2 vaccination. The receptors derive from a human donor who had recovered from COVID-19.

V gene TRBV7-6 combines with J gene TRBJ2-1, with D perhaps given as TRBD1 or TRBD2 (5 bases each). V lost 5 bases to trimming and J lost 10 bases, with 21 bases between them. Germline V lookup: CDR1 SGHVS, CDR2 FNYEAQ. The CDR3 totals 15 residues. The CDR3 reads CASSQSRDPIREQFF. DNA of the CDR3: TGTGCCAGCAGCCAAAGCCGGGACCCTATTAGAGAGCAGTTCTTC.

V and J are TRBV19 and TRBJ2-3, with TRBD1 matching over 7 bases. Germline V gives CDR1 LNHDA, CDR2 SQIVND (reference sequence). V trimming: 10 bases; J trimming: 1 base; junction bases outside the gene matches: 8. The CDR3 length is 14 residues. In DNA, the CDR3 is TGTGCCACGTCAACAGGGGCAGGCACAGATACGCAGTATTTT. Translated, it gives CATSTGAGTDTQYF.

The chain has TRBV5-1 and TRBJ1-5; the D gene is possibly TRBD1 (5 bases). The V gene lost 2 bases and the J gene lost 1 base, with 25 bases spanning the gap. Germline V gene lookup returns CDR1 SGHRS and CDR2 YFSETQ. The CDR3 covers 20 residues. The DNA of the CDR3 is TGCGCCAGCAGCTTCATCCCCGAAGGGCGCGGAGGGGAAAGCAATCAGCCCCAGCATTTT. Translating gives CASSFIPEGRGGESNQPQHF. Combining the CDR3 with reference TRBV5-1 and TRBJ1-5 gives the whole variable domain KAGVTQTPRYLIKTRGQQVTLSCSPISGHRSVSWYQQTPGQGLQFLFEYFSETQRNKGNFPGRFSGRQFSNSRSEMNVSTLELGDSALYLCASSFIPEGRGGESNQPQHFGDGTRLSIL.

The J gene is TRBJ2-1, the V gene TRBV7-8; D remains unclear. Trimming took 5 bases from V and 15 from J, leaving 17 bases between them. Germline CDR1 reads SGHVS; CDR2 reads FQNEAQ. This CDR3 is built from 12 residues. The CDR3 sequence: CASSVDTPALFF. CDR3 sequence (DNA): TGTGCCAGCAGCGTAGATACCCCGGCTCTGTTCTTC.

This clonotype was counted between two and nine times. The chain carries TRBV29-1 and TRBJ2-3, with no clear D. CDR3 length equals 11 residues. Trimming cost V 4 bases and J 5 bases, with 7 bases left between them. Germline CDR1 reads SQVTM; CDR2 reads ANQGSEA. The CDR3 here is CSVGWGDTQYF. The CDR3 bases are TGCAGCGTTGGGTGGGGAGATACGCAGTATTTT.

A few counts support this clonotype. V and J are TRBV10-3 and TRBJ2-7, with D possibly being TRBD1 (6 bases). The CDR3 totals 13 residues. The germline V gene has CDR1 ENHRY and CDR2 SYGVKD. The V end lost 4 bases, the J end lost 5 bases, and 12 bases lay between the germline ends. CDR3 amino acids: CAISASRDNEQYF. The CDR3 nucleotides are TGTGCCATCAGTGCGTCCAGGGACAACGAGCAGTACTTC.

Many counts were recorded for this clonotype. The rearrangement uses TRBV27 and TRBJ1-2, with D unresolved. CDR3 length: 13 amino acids. The V gene's germline CDR1 is MNHEY and CDR2 SMNVEV (reference sequence). Trimming shortened V by 2 bases and J by 2 bases, and 6 bases separated the two germline ends. The CDR3 protein is CASSLDRNYGYTF. For the CDR3, the DNA is TGTGCCAGCAGTTTAGACCGAAACTATGGCTACACCTTC.

The CDR3 region is CASSVTGQGNGYTF. The CDR3, as DNA: TGTGCCAGCAGCGTAACCGGACAGGGGAATGGCTACACCTTC. This chain connects TRBV9 to TRBJ1-2; 9 bases line up with TRBD1. This CDR3 is built from 14 residues. From germline, CDR1 is SGDLS and CDR2 YYNGEE. V gave up 1 base and J gave up 6 bases; unmatched junction bases: 4.

J is TRBJ2-5 and V is TRBV7-9, with TRBD2 matching over 7 bases. The germline V gene has CDR1 SEHNR and CDR2 FQNEAQ (reference sequence). The J segment lost 3 bases and the V segment lost 5 bases, leaving 3 bases of the junction unmatched. This CDR3 has 13 amino acids. CDR3 residues: CASSASGEETQYF. The CDR3 nucleotides read TGTGCCAGCAGCGCGAGCGGGGAAGAGACCCAGTACTTC. The whole variable domain, remainder taken from reference TRBV7-9 and TRBJ2-5, is DTGVSQNPRHKITKRGQNVTFRCDPISEHNRLYWYRQTLGQGPEFLTYFQNEAQLEKSRLLSDRFSAERPKGSFSTLEIQRTEQGDSAMYLCASSASGEETQYFGPGTRLLVL.

This rearrangement joins TRBV7-9 to TRBJ2-7; perhaps TRBD2 as D (6 bases). V lost 5 bases, J lost 4 bases, and 12 bases lay in between. The CDR3 length is 13 residues. Germline V gives CDR1 SEHNR, CDR2 FQNEAQ (reference sequence). CDR3 region: CASSNGTPYEQYF. DNA of the CDR3: TGTGCCAGCAGCAACGGGACTCCTTACGAGCAGTACTTC.

The count of this clonotype is one. J is TRBJ2-2 and V is TRBV7-9; the D is unclear. Trimming took off 1 base at V and 10 bases at J, with 7 bases between the two ends. Germline V gene data show CDR1 as SEHNR and CDR2 as FQNEAQ (reference sequence). The CDR3 runs 12 residues. CDR3 nucleotides: TGTGCCAGCAGCTTAGGCTTTGTGGAGCTGTTTTTT. Amino acids: CASSLGFVELFF.

In its sample, this clonotype was seen a few times. The chain combines TRBV6-2 or TRBV6-3 with TRBJ2-5, with D possibly TRBD1 on 5 matching bases. CDR1 and CDR2 from the germline V gene are MNHEY and SVGEGT. This CDR3 comprises 14 residues. The ends were cut back, 2 bases at V and 5 bases at J, with 12 bases in the middle. The CDR3 sequence: CASSYTLGAETQYF. The DNA of the CDR3 is TGTGCCAGCAGTTACACTCTTGGGGCCGAGACCCAGTACTTC.

The chain carries TRBV6-1 and TRBJ2-7, with 9 bases lining up with TRBD2. The junction had 5 bases not matched to a gene; V was cut back by 5 bases and J by 3 bases. Per the germline V gene, CDR1 is MNHNS and CDR2 is SASEGT. This CDR3 comprises 14 residues. DNA for the CDR3: TGTGCCAGCAGTCGTAGCGGGAGAAACTACGAGCAGTACTTC. This codes for CASSRSGRNYEQYF.

The chain joins TRBV28 to TRBJ1-1, with D perhaps TRBD1 (6 bases). CDR1 and CDR2 from the germline V gene are MDHEN and SYDVKM. The V end lost 2 bases, the J end lost 1 base, and 11 bases lay between the germline ends. This CDR3 spans 15 amino acids. The CDR3 DNA follows: TGTGCCAGCAGTTTACGGGGGGGCCGGAACACTGAAGCTTTCTTT. Translating it yields CASSLRGGRNTEAFF. The full variable domain, in which reference TRBV28 and TRBJ1-1 provide the parts outside the CDR3, is DVKVTQSSRYLVKRTGEKVFLECVQDMDHENMFWYRQDPGLGLRLIYFSYDVKMKEKGDIPEGYSVSREKKERFSLILESASTNQTSMYLCASSLRGGRNTEAFFGQGTRLTVV.

The chain links TRBV6-2 or TRBV6-3 to TRBJ2-3, with D maybe TRBD2 (5 bases). This CDR3 has 18 amino acids. Germline-derived CDR1 and CDR2 are MNHEY and SVGEGT. Trimming left V 6 bases short and J 0 bases short, with 22 bases between. CDR3: CASSNLQSHRRSTDTQYF. The CDR3 DNA reads TGTGCCAGCAGCAACCTTCAATCTCACCGGAGGAGCACAGATACGCAGTATTTT.

This clonotype turned up a few times. The rearrangement joins TRBV7-2 to TRBJ2-3, with 7 positions matching TRBD1. CDR1 and CDR2 from the germline V gene are SGHTA and FQGNSA. The junction had 3 bases not matched to a gene; V was cut back by 2 bases and J by 1 base. CDR3 length: 15 residues. The CDR3 loop reads CASSLRGGGTDTQYF. As DNA, the CDR3 is TGTGCCAGCAGCTTAAGAGGGGGCGGCACAGATACGCAGTATTTT. Filled out from reference TRBV7-2 and TRBJ2-3, the complete variable domain reads GAGVSQSPSNKVTEKGKDVELRCDPISGHTALYWYRQSLGQGLEFLIYFQGNSAPDKSGLPSDRFSAERTGGSVSTLTIQRTQQEDSAVYLCASSLRGGGTDTQYFGPGTRLTVL.

There are a few counts of this clonotype. The J gene is TRBJ1-5, the V gene TRBV24-1; 7 bases match TRBD1. Looked up from germline, CDR1 is KGHDR and CDR2 is SFDVKD. This CDR3 is 16 amino acids long. V dropped 9 bases and J dropped 0; count of bases not matched to a gene: 10. The CDR3, as DNA: TGTGCCACCGTGGAAGGACAGGAAGATAGCAATCAGCCCCAGCATTTT. Translated: CATVEGQEDSNQPQHF.

This chain links TRBV25-1 with TRBJ2-5; 7 bases fit TRBD1. The V segment lost 4 bases and the J segment 8 bases; nucleotides outside the gene matches: 13. The CDR3 has 15 residues. Germline assignment: CDR1 MGHDK and CDR2 SYGVNS. CDR3 DNA: TGTGCCAGCAGTGCGACGCTAACAGGGGTTGACACCCAGTACTTC. Its protein product is CASSATLTGVDTQYF.

The CDR3: CASSSGAGAYNEQFF. As DNA, the CDR3 is TGCGCCAGCAGCTCGGGAGCGGGGGCCTACAATGAGCAGTTCTTC. The J gene is TRBJ2-1, the V gene TRBV4-1; 8 positions agree with TRBD2. Trimming removed 5 bases from V and 2 bases from J; junction bases left unmatched: 5. The germline gives CDR1 MGHRA, CDR2 YSYEKL. The CDR3 length is 15 residues.

This clonotype was recorded a few times. This chain uses TRBV7-3 with TRBJ1-6; D not resolved. Germline CDR1 reads SGHTA; CDR2 reads FQGTGA. V dropped 4 bases and J dropped 9 bases, with 10 bases sitting between them. The CDR3 consists of 13 residues. This CDR3 is CASSSTEGSPLHF. The CDR3 DNA follows: TGTGCCAGCAGCTCTACCGAAGGTTCACCCCTCCACTTT.

This clonotype was seen a few times. The chain carries TRBV6-5 and TRBJ1-5; possible D gene TRBD1, 5 bases. With 4 bases removed from V and 2 bases from J, the gap between germline ends came to 21 bases. In germline, CDR1 is MNHEY, CDR2 SVGAGI. CDR3 size: 18 residues. The CDR3 DNA is TGTGCCAGCAGTTTCCGAACTGTGGCAGGGCGAGGCAATCAGCCCCAGCATTTT. Translating it yields CASSFRTVAGRGNQPQHF.

This chain uses TRBV2 with TRBJ2-5, with D unclear. Germline V gene sequence: CDR1 SNHLY, CDR2 FYNNEI. The CDR3 covers 11 residues. Trimming removed 4 bases at V and 4 bases at J, with 4 bases between. CDR3 sequence (DNA): TGTGCCAGCAGTGTCGGAGAGACCCAGTACTTC. This encodes CASSVGETQYF.

This chain uses TRBV12-3 or TRBV12-4 with TRBJ2-7; D is possibly TRBD1 or TRBD2 (5 bases each). This CDR3 comprises 14 residues. The V gene lost 1 base and the J gene lost 5 bases, with 12 bases spanning the gap. The CDR3 here is CASSLGAGSNEQYF. For the CDR3, the DNA is TGTGCCAGCAGTTTAGGGGCAGGGAGCAACGAGCAGTACTTC.

A few counts support this clonotype. The J gene is TRBJ2-3, the V gene TRBV6-4; 8 bases map to TRBD1. CDR1 is MRHNA and CDR2 is SNTAGT in the germline V gene. The CDR3 covers 14 residues. J gave up 5 bases and V 4 bases, and 5 bases lay outside the gene matches. The CDR3, as DNA: TGTGCCAGCAGTGGGGCAGGGGGCGAAGATACGCAGTATTTT. This translates into CASSGAGGEDTQYF.

V and J are TRBV29-1 and TRBJ2-7; D is unresolved. This CDR3 has 11 amino acids. V was shortened by 1 base and J by 2 bases, with 3 bases between the two germline ends. Germline CDR1 reads SQVTM; CDR2 reads ANQGSEA. In DNA, the CDR3 is TGCAGCGTTGAAGTCGCCTACGAGCAGTACTTC. Translating gives CSVEVAYEQYF.

This chain links TRBV27 with TRBJ2-4; D unclear. The germline V and J ends were trimmed by 2 bases and 0 bases, with 5 bases remaining between them. CDR1 is MNHEY and CDR2 is SMNVEV in the germline V gene (reference sequence). CDR3 length equals 14 residues. CDR3 sequence (DNA): TGTGCCAGCAGTTTAGATCCAGCCAAAAACATTCAGTACTTC. Protein sequence: CASSLDPAKNIQYF.